This T cell receptor (beta chain) was captured by sequencing in a study of T-cell reconstitution after alpha-beta-depleted transplantation in children. V was shortened by 3 bases and J by 13 bases, with 10 bases between the two germline ends. The CDR3 extends over 11 amino acids. Germline loops: CDR1 MNHNS, CDR2 SASEGT. Study-wide results and limits: It was reported that alpha-beta T cells came from several hundred expanded graft clones (about two months after transplant).

The authors prepared the TCRbeta library with unique molecular identifiers. TCRdb ran MiXCR on the PCR reads and lists one entry per CDR3 protein. The sample carries some 180,000 distinct CDR3 sequences, around 7% recorded once. Regarding this clonotype: Its cognate antigen is unknown.

This clonotype was obtained from a boy between 2 and 10 years old with acute lymphoblastic leukemia, due to receive a stem cell transplant. The sequencing used PBMCs, collected before TCRalphabeta/CD19-depleted stem cell transplant. The genes are TRBV6-1 and TRBJ2-1; D unclear. CDR3 protein: CASSEPRVQFF. In DNA, the CDR3 is TGTGCCAGCAGTGAGCCCCGGGTACAGTTCTTC.